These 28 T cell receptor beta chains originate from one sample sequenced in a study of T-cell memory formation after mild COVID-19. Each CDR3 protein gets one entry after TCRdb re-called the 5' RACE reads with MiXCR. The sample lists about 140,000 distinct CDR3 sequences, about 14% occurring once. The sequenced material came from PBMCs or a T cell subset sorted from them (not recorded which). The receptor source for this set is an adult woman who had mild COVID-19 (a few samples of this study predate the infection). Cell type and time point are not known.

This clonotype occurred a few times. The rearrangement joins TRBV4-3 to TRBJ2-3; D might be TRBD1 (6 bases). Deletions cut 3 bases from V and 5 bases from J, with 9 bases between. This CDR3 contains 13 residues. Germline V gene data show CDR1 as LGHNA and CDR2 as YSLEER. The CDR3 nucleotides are TGCGCCAGCAGCCACCCCAGGGGAGATACGCAGTATTTT. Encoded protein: CASSHPRGDTQYF.

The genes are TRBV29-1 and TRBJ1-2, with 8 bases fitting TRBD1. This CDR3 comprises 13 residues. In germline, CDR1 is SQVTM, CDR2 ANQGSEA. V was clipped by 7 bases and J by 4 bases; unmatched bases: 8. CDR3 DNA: TGCAGCGCCTGGACAGGGACGGTCTATGGCTACACCTTC. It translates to CSAWTGTVYGYTF. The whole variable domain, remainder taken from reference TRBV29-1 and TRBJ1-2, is SAVISQKPSRDICQRGTSLTIQCQVDSQVTMMFWYRQQPGQSLTLIATANQGSEATYESGFVIDKFPISRPNLTFSTLTVSNMSPEDSSIYLCSAWTGTVYGYTFGSGTRLTVV.

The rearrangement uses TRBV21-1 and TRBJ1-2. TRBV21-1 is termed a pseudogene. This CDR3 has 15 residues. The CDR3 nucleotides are TGTGCCAGCAGCAAAAGGGCGTTCGGGGCCCGAGGCTACACCTTC. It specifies CASSKRAFGARGYTF.

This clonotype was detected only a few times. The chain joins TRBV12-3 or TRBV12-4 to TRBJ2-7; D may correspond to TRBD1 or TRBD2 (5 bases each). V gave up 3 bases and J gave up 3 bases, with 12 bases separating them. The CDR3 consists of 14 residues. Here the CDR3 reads CASSLGPTNYEQYF. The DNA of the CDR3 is TGTGCCAGCAGTTTGGGACCTACTAACTACGAGCAGTACTTC.

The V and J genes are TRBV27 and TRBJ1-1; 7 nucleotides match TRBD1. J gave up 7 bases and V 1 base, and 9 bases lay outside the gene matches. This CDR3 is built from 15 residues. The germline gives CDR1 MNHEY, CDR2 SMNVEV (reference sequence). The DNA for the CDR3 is TGTGCCAGCAGTTTATACGCAGGGGGGGATATTGAAGCTTTCTTT. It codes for CASSLYAGGDIEAFF.

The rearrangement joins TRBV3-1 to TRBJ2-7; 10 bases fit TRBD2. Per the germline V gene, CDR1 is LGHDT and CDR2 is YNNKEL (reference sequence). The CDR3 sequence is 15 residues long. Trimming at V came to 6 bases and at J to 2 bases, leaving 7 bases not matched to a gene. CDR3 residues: CASSFRLAGTYEQYF. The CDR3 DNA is TGTGCCAGCAGTTTCAGACTAGCGGGCACCTACGAGCAGTACTTC.

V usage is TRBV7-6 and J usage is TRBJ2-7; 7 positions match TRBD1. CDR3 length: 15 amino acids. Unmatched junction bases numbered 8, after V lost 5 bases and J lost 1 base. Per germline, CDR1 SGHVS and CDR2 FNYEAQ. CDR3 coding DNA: TGTGCCAGCAGCAACCGACAGGGCCAATCCTACGAGCAGTACTTC. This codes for CASSNRQGQSYEQYF.

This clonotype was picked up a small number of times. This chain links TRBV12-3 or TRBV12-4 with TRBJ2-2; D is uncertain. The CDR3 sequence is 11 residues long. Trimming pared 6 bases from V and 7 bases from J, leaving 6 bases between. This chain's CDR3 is CASSSVGELFF. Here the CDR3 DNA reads TGTGCCAGCAGCTCAGTCGGGGAGCTGTTTTTT.

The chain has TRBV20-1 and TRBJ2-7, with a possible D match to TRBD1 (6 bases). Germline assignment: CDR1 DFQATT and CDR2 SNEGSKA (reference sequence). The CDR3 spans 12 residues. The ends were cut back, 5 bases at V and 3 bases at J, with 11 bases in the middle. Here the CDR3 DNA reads TGCAGTGCTGACATAGGGGGCTACGAGCAGTACTTC. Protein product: CSADIGGYEQYF.

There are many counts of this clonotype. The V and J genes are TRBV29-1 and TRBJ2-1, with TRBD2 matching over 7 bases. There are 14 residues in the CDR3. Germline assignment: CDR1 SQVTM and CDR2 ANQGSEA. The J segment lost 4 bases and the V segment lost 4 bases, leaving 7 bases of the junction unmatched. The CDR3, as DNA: TGCAGCGTTGTATTGGGACTAAGGTACAATGAGCAGTTCTTC. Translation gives CSVVLGLRYNEQFF.

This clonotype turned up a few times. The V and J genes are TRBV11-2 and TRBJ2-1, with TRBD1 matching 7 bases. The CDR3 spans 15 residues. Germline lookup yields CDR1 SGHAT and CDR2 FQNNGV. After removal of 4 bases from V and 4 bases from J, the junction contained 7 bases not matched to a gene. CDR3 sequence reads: CASSSRDRTYNEQFF. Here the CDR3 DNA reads TGTGCCAGCAGCTCCCGGGACAGAACATACAATGAGCAGTTCTTC.

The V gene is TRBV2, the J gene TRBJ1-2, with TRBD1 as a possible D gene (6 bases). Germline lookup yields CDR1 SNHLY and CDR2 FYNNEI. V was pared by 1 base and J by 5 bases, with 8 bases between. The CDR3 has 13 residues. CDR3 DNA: TGTGCCAGCAGTGAAGGGCAGGGGTATGGCTACACCTTC. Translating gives CASSEGQGYGYTF.

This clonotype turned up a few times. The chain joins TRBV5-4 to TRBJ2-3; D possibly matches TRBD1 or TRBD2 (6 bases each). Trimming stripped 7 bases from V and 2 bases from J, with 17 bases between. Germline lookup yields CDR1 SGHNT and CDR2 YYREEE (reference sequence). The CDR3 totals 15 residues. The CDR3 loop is CASGRNRGPTDTQYF. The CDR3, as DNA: TGTGCCAGCGGCCGCAACCGGGGGCCCACAGATACGCAGTATTTT.

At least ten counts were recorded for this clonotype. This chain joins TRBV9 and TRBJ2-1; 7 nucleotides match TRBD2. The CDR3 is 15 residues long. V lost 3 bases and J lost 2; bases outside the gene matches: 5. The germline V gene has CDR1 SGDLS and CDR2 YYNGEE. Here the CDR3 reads CASSGTSEPYNEQFF. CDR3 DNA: TGTGCCAGCAGCGGTACTAGCGAACCCTACAATGAGCAGTTCTTC.

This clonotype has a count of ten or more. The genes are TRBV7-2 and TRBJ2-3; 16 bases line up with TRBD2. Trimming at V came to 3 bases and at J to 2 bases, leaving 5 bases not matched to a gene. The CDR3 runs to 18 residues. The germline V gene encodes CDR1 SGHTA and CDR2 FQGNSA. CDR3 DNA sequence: TGTGCCAGCAGCTTCTCGGGACTAGCGGGAGGGGTCACAGATACGCAGTATTTT. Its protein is CASSFSGLAGGVTDTQYF. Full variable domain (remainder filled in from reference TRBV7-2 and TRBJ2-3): GAGVSQSPSNKVTEKGKDVELRCDPISGHTALYWYRQSLGQGLEFLIYFQGNSAPDKSGLPSDRFSAERTGGSVSTLTIQRTQQEDSAVYLCASSFSGLAGGVTDTQYFGPGTRLTVL.

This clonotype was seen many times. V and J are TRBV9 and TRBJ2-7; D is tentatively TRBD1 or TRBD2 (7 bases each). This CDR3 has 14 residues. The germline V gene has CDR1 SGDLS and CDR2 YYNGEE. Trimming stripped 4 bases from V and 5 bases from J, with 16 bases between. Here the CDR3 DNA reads TGTGCCAGCAGCCCAGGGGGGGCGATCCACGAGCAGTACTTC. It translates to CASSPGGAIHEQYF.

CDR3 sequence: CSARDRAMNTEAFF. DNA for the CDR3: TGCAGTGCTAGAGATAGGGCGATGAACACTGAAGCTTTCTTT. The chain is built from TRBV20-1 and TRBJ1-1; no reliable D call. The V and J ends lost 0 bases and 0 bases respectively, with 8 bases between them. This CDR3 comprises 14 residues. The germline V gene encodes CDR1 DFQATT and CDR2 SNEGSKA (reference sequence).

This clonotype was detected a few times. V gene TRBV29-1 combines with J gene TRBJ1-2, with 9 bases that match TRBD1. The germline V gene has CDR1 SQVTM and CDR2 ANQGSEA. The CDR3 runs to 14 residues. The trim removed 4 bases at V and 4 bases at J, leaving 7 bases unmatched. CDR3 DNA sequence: TGCAGCGTTGTGGCCCGGGACAGGGCCTATGGCTACACCTTC. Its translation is CSVVARDRAYGYTF.

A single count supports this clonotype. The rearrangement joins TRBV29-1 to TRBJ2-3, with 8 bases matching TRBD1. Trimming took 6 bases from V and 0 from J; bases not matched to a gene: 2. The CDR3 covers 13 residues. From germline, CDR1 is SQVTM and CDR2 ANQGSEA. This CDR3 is CSVRQGSTDTQYF. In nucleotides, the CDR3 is TGCAGCGTGAGACAGGGGAGCACAGATACGCAGTATTTT.

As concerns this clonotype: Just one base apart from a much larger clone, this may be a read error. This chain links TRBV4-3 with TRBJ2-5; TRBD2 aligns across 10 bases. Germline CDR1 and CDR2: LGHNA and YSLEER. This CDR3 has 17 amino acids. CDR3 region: CASSQEHLLAGHETEYF. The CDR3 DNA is TGCGCCAGCAGCCAAGAGCATTTACTAGCGGGACATGAGACCGAGTACTTC.

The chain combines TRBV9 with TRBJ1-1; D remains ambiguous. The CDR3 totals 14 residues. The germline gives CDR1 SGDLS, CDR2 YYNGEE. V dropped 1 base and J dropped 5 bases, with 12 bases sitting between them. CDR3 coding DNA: TGTGCCAGCAGCGTAATAACGGTCGTGACTGAAGCTTTCTTT. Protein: CASSVITVVTEAFF.

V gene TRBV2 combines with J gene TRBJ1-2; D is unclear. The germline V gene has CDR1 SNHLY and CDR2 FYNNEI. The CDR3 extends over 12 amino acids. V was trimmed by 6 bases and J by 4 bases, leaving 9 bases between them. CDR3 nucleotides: TGTGCCAGCAGCGACGGGCCCTATGGCTACACCTTC. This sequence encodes CASSDGPYGYTF.

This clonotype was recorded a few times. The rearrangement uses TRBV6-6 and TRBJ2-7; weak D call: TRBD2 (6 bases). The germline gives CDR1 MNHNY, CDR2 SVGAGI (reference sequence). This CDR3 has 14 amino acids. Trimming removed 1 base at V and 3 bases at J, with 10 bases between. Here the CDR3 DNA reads TGTGCCAGCAGTTACTTCGGGAGTAGCTACGAGCAGTACTTC. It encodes CASSYFGSSYEQYF.

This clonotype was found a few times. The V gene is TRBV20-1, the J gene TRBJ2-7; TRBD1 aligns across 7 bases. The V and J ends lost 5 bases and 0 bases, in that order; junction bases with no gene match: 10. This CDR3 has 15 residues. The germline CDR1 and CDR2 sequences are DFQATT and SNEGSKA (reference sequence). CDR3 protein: CSASDRDRGSYEQYF. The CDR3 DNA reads TGCAGTGCTTCGGACCGGGACAGAGGCTCCTACGAGCAGTACTTC.

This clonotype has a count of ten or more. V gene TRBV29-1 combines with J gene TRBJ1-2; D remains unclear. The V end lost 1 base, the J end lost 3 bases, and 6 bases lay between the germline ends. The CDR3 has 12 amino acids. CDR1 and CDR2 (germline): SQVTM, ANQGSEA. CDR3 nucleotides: TGCAGCGTTGAAGCAAGGGACTATGGCTACACCTTC. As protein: CSVEARDYGYTF.

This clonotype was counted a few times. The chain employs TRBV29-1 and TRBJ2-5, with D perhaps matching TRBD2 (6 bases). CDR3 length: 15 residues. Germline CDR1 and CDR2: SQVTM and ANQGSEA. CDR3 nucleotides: TGCTCATGGGAAGCGGCTAGCGAAACTTTAGAGACCCAGTACTTC. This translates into CSWEAASETLETQYF. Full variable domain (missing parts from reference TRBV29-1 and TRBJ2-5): SAVISQKPSRDICQRGTSLTIQCQVDSQVTMMFWYRQQPGQSLTLIATANQGSEATYESGFVIDKFPISRPNLTFSTLTVSNMSPEDSSIYLCSWEAASETLETQYFGPGTRLLVL.

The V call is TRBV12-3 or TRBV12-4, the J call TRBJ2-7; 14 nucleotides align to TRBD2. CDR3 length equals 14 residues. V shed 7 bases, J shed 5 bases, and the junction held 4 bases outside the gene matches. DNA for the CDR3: TGTGCCAGCACTGGGACTAGCGGGAGACACGAGCAGTACTTC. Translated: CASTGTSGRHEQYF.

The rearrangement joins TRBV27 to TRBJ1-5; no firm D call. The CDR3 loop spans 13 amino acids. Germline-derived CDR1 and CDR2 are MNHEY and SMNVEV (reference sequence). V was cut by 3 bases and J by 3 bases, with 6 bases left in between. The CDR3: CASSLQFNQPQHF. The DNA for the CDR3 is TGTGCCAGCAGTTTGCAGTTCAATCAGCCCCAGCATTTT.